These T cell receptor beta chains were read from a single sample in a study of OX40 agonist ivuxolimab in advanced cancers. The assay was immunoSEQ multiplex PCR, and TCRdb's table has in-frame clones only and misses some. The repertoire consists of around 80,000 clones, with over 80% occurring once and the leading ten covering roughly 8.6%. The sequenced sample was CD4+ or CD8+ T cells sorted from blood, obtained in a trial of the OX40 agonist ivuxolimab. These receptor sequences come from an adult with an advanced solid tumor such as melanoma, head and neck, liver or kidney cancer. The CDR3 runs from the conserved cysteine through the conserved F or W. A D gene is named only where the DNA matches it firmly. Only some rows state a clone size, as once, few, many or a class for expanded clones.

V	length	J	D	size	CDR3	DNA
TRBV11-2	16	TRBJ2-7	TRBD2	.	CASSPGTSGAHYEQYF	TGTGCCAGCAGCCCAGGGACTAGCGGGGCGCACTACGAGCAGTACTTC
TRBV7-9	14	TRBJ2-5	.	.	CASSSRQDLETQYF	TGTGCCAGCAGCTCTCGACAGGACCTAGAGACCCAGTACTTC
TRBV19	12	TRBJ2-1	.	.	CASSIGPIEQFF	TGTGCCAGTAGTATAGGACCCATTGAGCAGTTCTTC
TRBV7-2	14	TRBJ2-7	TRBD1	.	CASSFEGAHYEQYF	TGTGCCAGCAGCTTTGAGGGGGCGCACTACGAGCAGTACTTC
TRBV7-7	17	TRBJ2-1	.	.	CASSFKVGISSYNEQFF	TGTGCCAGCAGCTTTAAGGTGGGGATCAGCTCCTACAATGAGCAGTTCTTC
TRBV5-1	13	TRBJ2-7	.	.	CASSFGVTYEQYF	TGCGCCAGCAGCTTTGGGGTCACCTACGAGCAGTACTTC
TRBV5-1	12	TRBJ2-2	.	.	CASTAVTGELFF	TGCGCCAGCACCGCTGTCACCGGGGAGCTGTTTTTT
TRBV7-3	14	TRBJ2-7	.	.	CASSLGGLSYEQYF	TGTGCCAGCAGCTTAGGGGGCCTCTCCTACGAGCAGTACTTC
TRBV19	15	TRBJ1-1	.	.	CASSRQGEVNTEAFF	TGTGCCAGTAGTAGGCAGGGTGAGGTGAACACTGAAGCTTTCTTT
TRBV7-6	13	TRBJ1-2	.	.	CASSLEQGYGYTF	TGTGCCAGCAGCTTAGAACAGGGCTATGGCTACACCTTC
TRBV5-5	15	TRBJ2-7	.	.	CASSPWVADSYEQYF	TGTGCCAGCAGCCCGTGGGTGGCGGATTCCTACGAGCAGTACTTC
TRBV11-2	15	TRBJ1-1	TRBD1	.	CASRPPDRVWTEAFF	TGTGCCAGCAGGCCCCCGGACAGGGTGTGGACTGAAGCTTTCTTT
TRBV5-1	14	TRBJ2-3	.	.	CASSTLGGADTQYF	TGCGCCAGCAGCACACTAGGGGGGGCAGATACGCAGTATTTT
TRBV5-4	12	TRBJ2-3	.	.	CASSLPTDTQYF	TGTGCCAGCAGCTTGCCCACAGATACGCAGTATTTT
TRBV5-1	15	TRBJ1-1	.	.	CASSLERETNTEAFF	TGCGCCAGCAGCTTGGAAAGGGAAACGAACACTGAAGCTTTCTTT
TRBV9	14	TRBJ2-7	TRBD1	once	CASSVTGGGYEQYF	TGTGCCAGCAGCGTGACAGGGGGCGGCTACGAGCAGTACTTC
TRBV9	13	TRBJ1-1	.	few	CATKPYLNTEAFF	TGTGCCACCAAACCATATCTTAACACTGAAGCTTTCTTT
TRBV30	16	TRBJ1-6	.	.	CAWSAGSGVTYSPLHF	TGTGCCTGGAGTGCCGGCTCAGGGGTCACATATTCACCCCTCCACTTT
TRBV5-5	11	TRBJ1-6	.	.	CASSLGSPLHF	TGTGCCAGCAGCTTGGGTTCACCCCTCCACTTT
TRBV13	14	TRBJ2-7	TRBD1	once	CASSPTGLNYEQYF	TGTGCCAGCAGCCCGACAGGGCTAAACTACGAGCAGTACTTC
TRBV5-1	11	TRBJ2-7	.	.	CASSLGGEQYF	TGCGCCAGCAGCTTGGGGGGCGAGCAGTACTTC
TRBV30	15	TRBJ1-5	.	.	CAWSVQQGGNQPQHF	TGTGCCTGGAGTGTACAACAGGGTGGCAATCAGCCCCAGCATTTT
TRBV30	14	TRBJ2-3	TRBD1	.	CAWRGGQGPGTQYF	TGTGCCTGGAGGGGTGGACAGGGGCCAGGTACGCAGTATTTT
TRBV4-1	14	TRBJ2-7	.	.	CASSQGSYRDEQYF	TGCGCCAGCAGCCAAGGATCGTACAGGGACGAGCAGTACTTC
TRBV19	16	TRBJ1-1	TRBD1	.	CASSIGGTGTNTEAFF	TGTGCCAGTAGTATCGGTGGGACAGGAACGAACACTGAAGCTTTCTTT
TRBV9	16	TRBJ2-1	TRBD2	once	CASSSSRGGTYNEQFF	TGTGCCAGCAGCTCCTCCCGGGGGGGAACCTACAATGAGCAGTTCTTC
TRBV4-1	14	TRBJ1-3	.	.	CASSQVAGAITIYF	TGCGCCAGCAGCCAAGTGGCAGGGGCTATCACCATATATTTT
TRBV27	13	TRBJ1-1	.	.	CATGWTGNTEAFF	TGTGCCACCGGGTGGACGGGGAACACTGAAGCTTTCTTT